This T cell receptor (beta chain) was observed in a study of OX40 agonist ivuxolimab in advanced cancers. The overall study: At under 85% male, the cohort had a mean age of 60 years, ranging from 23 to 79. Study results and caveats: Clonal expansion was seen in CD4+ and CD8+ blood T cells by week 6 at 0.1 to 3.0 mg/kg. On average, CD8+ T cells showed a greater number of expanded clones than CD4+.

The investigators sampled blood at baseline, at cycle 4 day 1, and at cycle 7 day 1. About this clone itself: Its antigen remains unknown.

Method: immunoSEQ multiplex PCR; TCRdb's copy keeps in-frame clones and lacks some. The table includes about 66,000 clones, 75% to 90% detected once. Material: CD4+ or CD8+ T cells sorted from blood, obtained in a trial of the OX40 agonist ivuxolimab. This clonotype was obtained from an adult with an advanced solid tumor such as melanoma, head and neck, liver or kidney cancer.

Here the CDR3 DNA reads TGTGCCAGCAGCTTAGCTACGGGGAGTAATCAGCCCCAGCATTTT. Its protein product is CASSLATGSNQPQHF. The rearrangement links TRBV7-2 to TRBJ1-5, with D uncertain. V was shortened by 0 bases and J by 4 bases, with 10 bases between the two germline ends. Germline V gene data show CDR1 as SGHTA and CDR2 as FQGNSA. This CDR3 has 15 residues.